This entry concerns a single TCR beta chain. Its cognate antigen is unknown. The data are from a study of T cells after yellow fever vaccination. Study findings and constraints: CD4 and CD8 compartments shared a small share of clonotypes. Reappearance after the booster was observed for most primary-vaccination clones (about 95% CD4, just over 85% CD8). Peaking on day 5 versus 15, the secondary response was faster but weaker.

Via MiXCR, TCRdb re-called the 5' RACE reads, giving one row per CDR3 protein. Here the sample spans about 320,000 distinct CDR3 sequences, 3.5% to 4.5% being singletons. Deletions cut 2 bases from V and 1 base from J, with 12 bases between. CDR3 length: 15 amino acids. Germline values: CDR1 SGHNT, CDR2 YYREEE (reference sequence). The source was PBMCs, collected 15 days after the yellow fever booster vaccination. The rearrangement joins TRBV5-4 to TRBJ2-5; D unclear. The sequence was obtained from a man between 18 and 35 years old who received the YFV17D yellow fever vaccine. The DNA for the CDR3 is TGTGCCAGCAGCTTCACAAGCCGCCCCCAAGAGACCCAGTACTTC. Translating it yields CASSFTSRPQETQYF. The full variable domain, in which reference TRBV5-4 and TRBJ2-5 provide the parts outside the CDR3, is ETGVTQSPTHLIKTRGQQVTLRCSSQSGHNTVSWYQQALGQGPQFIFQYYREEENGRGNFPPRFSGLQFPNYSSELNVNALELDDSALYLCASSFTSRPQETQYFGPGTRLLVL.